These 13 T cell receptor beta chains originate from one sample sequenced in a study of blood T cell repertoires in COVID-19. The protocol was immunoSEQ multiplex PCR, while the TCRdb copy is restricted to in-frame clones and leaves out a portion. This table has around 67,000 clones, roughly 82% appearing once. Sequenced input: peripheral blood. The source is an elderly man with active COVID-19.

In its sample, this clone was seen a few times. V is TRBV27 and J is TRBJ2-7, with D uncertain. Germline V gene lookup returns CDR1 MNHEY and CDR2 SMNVEV (reference sequence). V gave up 5 bases and J gave up 2 bases, with 10 bases separating them. The CDR3 length is 13 residues. CDR3 sequence reads: CASSTRRAYEQYF. CDR3 in DNA: TGTGCCAGCAGTACCCGACGGGCCTACGAGCAGTACTTC.

The chain links TRBV6-1 to TRBJ1-5, with D perhaps TRBD1 (6 bases). The germline V and J ends were trimmed by 1 base and 6 bases, with 13 bases remaining between them. Germline assignment: CDR1 MNHNS and CDR2 SASEGT. The CDR3 consists of 15 residues. CDR3 loop: CASSEVMGRGQPQHF. DNA for the CDR3: TGTGCCAGCAGTGAAGTCATGGGCAGGGGTCAGCCCCAGCATTTT.

The rearrangement uses TRBV29-1 and TRBJ1-2; the match to TRBD1 covers 12 bases. Germline V gene sequence: CDR1 SQVTM, CDR2 ANQGSEA. The CDR3 is made up of 14 amino acids. Trimming took 4 bases from V and 8 from J; bases not matched to a gene: 8. The CDR3 reads CSVASGTGGLGYTF. The DNA of the CDR3 is TGCAGCGTTGCCTCCGGGACAGGGGGCTTGGGCTACACCTTC.

The chain employs TRBV7-6 and TRBJ2-5; 11 nucleotides align to TRBD2. The CDR3 is made up of 18 amino acids. Looked up from germline, CDR1 is SGHVS and CDR2 is FNYEAQ. With V trimmed by 2 bases and J by 0 bases, 8 bases remained unmatched. DNA for the CDR3: TGTGCCAGCAGCTTACCAATTTCGGGACTAGCGGACCAAGAGACCCAGTACTTC. Encoded protein: CASSLPISGLADQETQYF.

CDR3 protein: CASRRPGQGYEQYF. The CDR3 nucleotides are TGTGCCAGCAGGAGACCGGGACAGGGCTACGAGCAGTACTTC. The gene calls are TRBV2 and TRBJ2-7; TRBD1 aligns across 9 bases. The CDR3 runs to 14 residues. Germline values: CDR1 SNHLY, CDR2 FYNNEI. With V trimmed by 6 bases and J by 3 bases, 6 bases remained unmatched.

The gene calls are TRBV11-2 and TRBJ2-5; the match to TRBD2 covers 9 bases. V trimming: 1 base; J trimming: 5 bases; junction bases outside the gene matches: 8. The CDR3 is made up of 16 amino acids. Looked up from germline, CDR1 is SGHAT and CDR2 is FQNNGV. The CDR3, as DNA: TGTGCCAGCAGCTTAGGAAGGCGGGGGGGCCAGGAGACCCAGTACTTC. Residues: CASSLGRRGGQETQYF. The full variable domain, with the rest looked up from reference TRBV11-2 and TRBJ2-5, is EAGVAQSPRYKIIEKRQSVAFWCNPISGHATLYWYQQILGQGPKLLIQFQNNGVVDDSQLPKDRFSAERLKGVDSTLKIQPAKLEDSAVYLCASSLGRRGGQETQYFGPGTRLLVL.

The chain employs TRBV11-2 and TRBJ1-6, with D hard to call. V was shortened by 1 base and J by 8 bases, with 15 bases between the two germline ends. CDR1 and CDR2 (germline): SGHAT, FQNNGV. CDR3 length: 16 amino acids. CDR3 DNA: TGTGCCAGCAGCTTAGGCCAGTTCGTTTATGATTCACCCCTCCACTTT. Translating gives CASSLGQFVYDSPLHF.

This clone was counted between two and nine times. V gene TRBV11-2 combines with J gene TRBJ1-1; D gene ambiguous. Germline CDR1 reads SGHAT; CDR2 reads FQNNGV. Trimming took 1 base from V and 10 from J, leaving 16 bases between them. The CDR3 has 14 amino acids. The CDR3 protein is CASSLAAGDRRAFF. Written as DNA, the CDR3 is TGTGCCAGCAGCTTAGCTGCCGGGGATCGCAGAGCTTTCTTT. The full variable domain, with the rest looked up from reference TRBV11-2 and TRBJ1-1, is EAGVAQSPRYKIIEKRQSVAFWCNPISGHATLYWYQQILGQGPKLLIQFQNNGVVDDSQLPKDRFSAERLKGVDSTLKIQPAKLEDSAVYLCASSLAAGDRRAFFGQGTRLTVV.

The chain links TRBV7-6 to TRBJ1-1, with D tentatively TRBD1 (6 bases). Germline values: CDR1 SGHVS, CDR2 FNYEAQ. V dropped 2 bases and J dropped 8 bases, with 18 bases sitting between them. The CDR3 contains 15 residues. The CDR3 nucleotides read TGTGCCAGCAGCTTAATGCTGGGGGGGGGCTCAGAAGCTTTCTTT. This encodes CASSLMLGGGSEAFF.

V and J are TRBV2 and TRBJ2-7; 9 bases map to TRBD1. Germline CDR1 reads SNHLY; CDR2 reads FYNNEI. The CDR3 is 14 amino acids. V shed 6 bases, J shed 7 bases, and the junction held 10 bases outside the gene matches. The CDR3 coding sequence is TGTGCCAGCAGGACCGGGACAGGGAATGAGGAGCAGTACTTC. Translated, it gives CASRTGTGNEEQYF.

Written as DNA, the CDR3 is TGTGCCAGCAGCCAACCTACGTTACAGGGAGGGGGAAACATTCAGTACTTC. Its protein is CASSQPTLQGGGNIQYF. The gene calls are TRBV3-1 (or the pseudogene TRBV3-2) and TRBJ2-4; tentatively, D is TRBD2 (7 bases). The CDR3 is 17 residues long. V was shortened by 2 bases and J by 6 bases, with 20 bases between the two germline ends. Germline assignment: CDR1 LGHDT and CDR2 YNNKEL (reference sequence).

This chain links TRBV5-1 with TRBJ2-2; 7 nucleotides agree with TRBD1. The CDR3 is 16 amino acids. V shed 3 bases, J shed 1 base, and the junction held 6 bases outside the gene matches. Germline V CDR1 and CDR2: SGHRS, YFSETQ. The CDR3 DNA is TGCGCCAGCAGCTCCGCGACAGGGAGGAACACCGGGGAGCTGTTTTTT. Translating it yields CASSSATGRNTGELFF.

The chain links TRBV5-6 to TRBJ1-5; the D is unclear. The CDR3 is made up of 14 amino acids. Germline V lookup: CDR1 SGHDT, CDR2 YYEEEE. V was shortened by 4 bases and J by 7 bases, with 15 bases between the two germline ends. CDR3 nucleotide sequence: TGTGCCAGCAGCGCACCGGGAGCGGGGCAGCCCCAGCATTTT. It encodes CASSAPGAGQPQHF.